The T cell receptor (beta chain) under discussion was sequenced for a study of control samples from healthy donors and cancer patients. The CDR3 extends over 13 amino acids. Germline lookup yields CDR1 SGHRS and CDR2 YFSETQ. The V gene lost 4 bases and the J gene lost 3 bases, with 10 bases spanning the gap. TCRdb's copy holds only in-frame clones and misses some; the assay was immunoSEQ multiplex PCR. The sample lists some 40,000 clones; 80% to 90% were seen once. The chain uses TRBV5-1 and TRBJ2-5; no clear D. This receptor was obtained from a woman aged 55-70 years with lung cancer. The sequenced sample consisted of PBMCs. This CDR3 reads CASSPGAEETQYF. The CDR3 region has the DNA TGCGCCAGCAGCCCCGGCGCGGAAGAGACCCAGTACTTC.